The 20 T cell receptor beta chains below come from one sample, sequenced in a study of blood T cell repertoires in COVID-19. Using immunoSEQ multiplex PCR, the repertoire was profiled, and TCRdb retains in-frame clones only, with some absent. The sample lists tens of thousands of clones; around 83% were seen once. Material: peripheral blood. The receptors were gathered from a human donor in a cohort sampled during active COVID-19.

The chain uses TRBV19 and TRBJ1-1; the D is unclear. Trimming pared 3 bases from V and 0 bases from J, leaving 8 bases between. The germline CDR1 and CDR2 sequences are LNHDA and SQIVND (reference sequence). The CDR3 length is 14 residues. CDR3 nucleotide sequence: TGTGCCAGTAGTATCAGCGAGATGAACACTGAAGCTTTCTTT. This sequence encodes CASSISEMNTEAFF.

The rearrangement links TRBV2 to TRBJ1-1; tentative D call: TRBD1 (6 bases). The CDR3 consists of 12 residues. V was clipped by 7 bases and J by 5 bases, with 11 bases between them. CDR1 and CDR2 from the germline V gene are SNHLY and FYNNEI. The CDR3 protein is CASKSQGTEAFF. The CDR3 region has the DNA TGTGCCAGCAAATCTCAGGGGACTGAAGCTTTCTTT.

The chain has TRBV28 and TRBJ1-2; tentative D call: TRBD1 (5 bases). The germline V gene has CDR1 MDHEN and CDR2 SYDVKM. The CDR3 runs to 14 residues. V lost 4 bases to trimming and J lost 1 base, with 10 bases between them. In nucleotides, the CDR3 is TGTGCCAGCAGTTCAGCGGGGGGTAACTATGGCTACACCTTC. This sequence encodes CASSSAGGNYGYTF.

The CDR3 protein is CASSPGQGHGYTF. The CDR3 DNA is TGTGCCAGCAGCCCGGGACAGGGGCATGGCTACACCTTC. V and J are TRBV5-4 and TRBJ1-2; 10 bases agree with TRBD1. CDR1 and CDR2 (germline): SGHNT, YYREEE (reference sequence). The trim removed 4 bases at V and 6 bases at J, leaving 3 bases unmatched. The CDR3 consists of 13 residues.

The chain joins TRBV29-1 to TRBJ2-2, with 9 bases aligning to TRBD1. V was clipped by 6 bases and J by 3 bases; unmatched bases: 8. Per germline, CDR1 SQVTM and CDR2 ANQGSEA. The length of the CDR3 is 15 residues. The CDR3 DNA reads as TGCAGCGTGAGAAGGGGACAGGGAGACACCGGGGAGCTGTTTTTT. The encoded protein is CSVRRGQGDTGELFF.

The rearrangement links TRBV4-1 to TRBJ1-3; 7 bases are shared with TRBD1. V dropped 3 bases and J dropped 4; count of bases not matched to a gene: 18. In germline, CDR1 is MGHRA, CDR2 YSYEKL. This CDR3 comprises 19 residues. CDR3 sequence reads: CASSHPRDSLSQSGNTIYF. DNA for the CDR3: TGCGCCAGCAGCCACCCCCGGGACAGCCTCTCACAATCGGGAAACACCATATATTTT.

The chain combines TRBV27 with TRBJ2-3, with 15 bases matching TRBD2. V was pared by 6 bases and J by 7 bases, with 8 bases of the junction left unmatched. CDR1 is MNHEY and CDR2 is SMNVEV in the germline V gene (reference sequence). The length of the CDR3 is 16 residues. CDR3 DNA: TGTGCCAGCAGCGGACTAGCGGGGGGGCGGGGGCATACGCAGTATTTT. This translates into CASSGLAGGRGHTQYF.

V usage is TRBV11-2 and J usage is TRBJ1-2, with D uncertain. V was pared by 5 bases and J by 8 bases, with 18 bases between. Germline CDR1 and CDR2: SGHAT and FQNNGV. There are 14 residues in the CDR3. The CDR3 DNA reads TGTGCCAGCAGCCTTAACAGCAACCTATACGGCTACACCTTC. Residues: CASSLNSNLYGYTF.

This chain uses TRBV5-1 with TRBJ2-6, with a possible D match to TRBD2 (5 bases). Between the trimmed V and J ends, which lost 0 bases and 0 bases, there was a span of 7 bases. Germline CDR1 reads SGHRS; CDR2 reads YFSETQ. The CDR3 is made up of 16 amino acids. Here the CDR3 DNA reads TGCGCCAGCAGCTTGGCTGAGGGCTCTGGGGCCAACGTCCTGACTTTC. Translated, it gives CASSLAEGSGANVLTF.

The DNA for the CDR3 is TGTGCCAGTAGTATGACTAGCGTACAAGAGACCCAGTACTTC. This codes for CASSMTSVQETQYF. The chain joins TRBV19 to TRBJ2-5; 8 positions match TRBD2. This CDR3 is built from 14 residues. Germline CDR1 is LNHDA and CDR2 is SQIVND (reference sequence). V dropped 3 bases and J dropped 2; count of bases not matched to a gene: 2. The variable domain in full, with the rest retrieved from reference TRBV19 and TRBJ2-5, is DGGITQSPKYLFRKEGQNVTLSCEQNLNHDAMYWYRQDPGQGLRLIYYSQIVNDFQKGDIAEGYSVSREKKESFPLTVTSAQKNPTAFYLCASSMTSVQETQYFGPGTRLLVL.

The V and J genes are TRBV6-5 and TRBJ1-2; the match to TRBD1 covers 8 bases. This CDR3 is built from 15 residues. J was trimmed by 0 bases and V by 5 bases; bases with no gene match: 5. Looked up from germline, CDR1 is MNHEY and CDR2 is SVGAGI. CDR3 DNA sequence: TGTGCCAGCAGTCCCAACAGGGGGGCTAACTATGGCTACACCTTC. As protein: CASSPNRGANYGYTF.

The rearrangement links TRBV7-2 to TRBJ2-7; possibly TRBD2 for D (6 bases). The CDR3 has 14 amino acids. Trimming removed 1 base from V and 3 bases from J, with 10 bases in between. Per germline, CDR1 SGHTA and CDR2 FQGNSA. The CDR3, as DNA: TGTGCCAGCAGCTTAGACGGACTAAACTACGAGCAGTACTTC. Amino acids: CASSLDGLNYEQYF.

This clone was seen just once. V gene TRBV5-1 combines with J gene TRBJ2-5; TRBD2 agrees at 11 bases. The CDR3 consists of 16 residues. Germline V gene data show CDR1 as SGHRS and CDR2 as YFSETQ. V was pared by 0 bases and J by 2 bases, with 3 bases of the junction left unmatched. CDR3 sequence: CASSLGLAGTQETQYF. The DNA for the CDR3 is TGCGCCAGCAGCTTGGGACTAGCGGGGACTCAAGAGACCCAGTACTTC.

The rearrangement uses TRBV3-1 (or the pseudogene TRBV3-2) and TRBJ2-3; D is possibly TRBD1 (6 bases). The CDR3 totals 16 residues. V was shortened by 1 base and J by 1 base, with 12 bases between the two germline ends. The germline V gene has CDR1 LGHDT and CDR2 YNNKEL (reference sequence). CDR3 DNA sequence: TGTGCCAGCAGCCAAGGGTACAGGGAACGCACAGATACGCAGTATTTT. It translates to CASSQGYRERTDTQYF.

This chain joins TRBV5-1 and TRBJ2-2, with 8 positions matching TRBD2. V lost 0 bases, J lost 4 bases, and 5 bases stayed unmatched. The CDR3 has 16 residues. Germline V gene sequence: CDR1 SGHRS, CDR2 YFSETQ. The CDR3 here is CASSLAPGGSTGELFF. CDR3 DNA sequence: TGCGCCAGCAGCTTGGCCCCGGGAGGGTCCACCGGGGAGCTGTTTTTT.

This chain joins TRBV4-1 and TRBJ1-4, with D uncertain. This CDR3 is 15 amino acids long. V was shortened by 0 bases and J by 8 bases, with 13 bases between the two germline ends. Germline V gene data show CDR1 as MGHRA and CDR2 as YSYEKL. CDR3 in amino acids: CASSQEGGKGEKLFF. The CDR3 bases are TGCGCCAGCAGCCAAGAAGGAGGAAAGGGAGAAAAACTGTTTTTT.

The V gene is TRBV5-1, the J gene TRBJ2-1, with D tentatively TRBD2 (5 bases). Germline V lookup: CDR1 SGHRS, CDR2 YFSETQ. The CDR3 is 17 residues long. V gave up 0 bases and J gave up 5 bases, with 18 bases separating them. The CDR3 DNA sequence: TGCGCCAGCAGCTTGGATCCACTAGGCCAGAAAAACAATGAGCAGTTCTTC. Its protein is CASSLDPLGQKNNEQFF. The variable domain in full, with the rest retrieved from reference TRBV5-1 and TRBJ2-1, is KAGVTQTPRYLIKTRGQQVTLSCSPISGHRSVSWYQQTPGQGLQFLFEYFSETQRNKGNFPGRFSGRQFSNSRSEMNVSTLELGDSALYLCASSLDPLGQKNNEQFFGPGTRLTVL.

V gene TRBV11-2 combines with J gene TRBJ1-1; D gene unclear. Germline values: CDR1 SGHAT, CDR2 FQNNGV. The CDR3 spans 14 residues. Trimming left V 1 base short and J 1 base short, with 7 bases between. In nucleotides, the CDR3 is TGTGCCAGCAGCTTAGGTTACGGGAACACTGAAGCTTTCTTT. It is translated as CASSLGYGNTEAFF. The whole variable domain, remainder taken from reference TRBV11-2 and TRBJ1-1, is EAGVAQSPRYKIIEKRQSVAFWCNPISGHATLYWYQQILGQGPKLLIQFQNNGVVDDSQLPKDRFSAERLKGVDSTLKIQPAKLEDSAVYLCASSLGYGNTEAFFGQGTRLTVV.

The chain recombines TRBV6-5 with TRBJ2-5, with D unresolved. Deletions cut 7 bases from V and 5 bases from J, with 14 bases between. CDR3 length: 13 residues. Germline CDR1 is MNHEY and CDR2 is SVGAGI. The CDR3 DNA reads TGTGCCAGCAAACCATACGATGCGGAGACCCAGTACTTC. Amino acid sequence: CASKPYDAETQYF.

The chain links TRBV6-6 to TRBJ1-5, with D maybe TRBD1 (5 bases). CDR3 length equals 13 residues. V lost 6 bases to trimming and J lost 6 bases, with 12 bases between them. The germline gives CDR1 MNHNY, CDR2 SVGAGI (reference sequence). In DNA, the CDR3 is TGTGCCAGCAGAGACAGTAAGGGTCAGCCCCAGCATTTT. It translates to CASRDSKGQPQHF.